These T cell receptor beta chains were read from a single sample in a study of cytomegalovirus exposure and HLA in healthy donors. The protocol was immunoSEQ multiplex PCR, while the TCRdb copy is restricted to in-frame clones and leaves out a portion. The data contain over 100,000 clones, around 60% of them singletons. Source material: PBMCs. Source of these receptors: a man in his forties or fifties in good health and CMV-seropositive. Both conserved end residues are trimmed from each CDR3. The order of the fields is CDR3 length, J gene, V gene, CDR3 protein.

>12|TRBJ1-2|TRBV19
ASSIDLVGYGYT
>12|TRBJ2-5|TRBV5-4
ASSLAAVQETQY
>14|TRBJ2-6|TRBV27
ASSGQGSSGANVLT
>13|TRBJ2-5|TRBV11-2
ASSSGGGVGETQY
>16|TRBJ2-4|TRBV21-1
ASSMRTSGGLAKNIQY
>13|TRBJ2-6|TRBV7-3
ASSFTRAGANVLT
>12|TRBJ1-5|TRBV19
ASAGQSFNQPQH
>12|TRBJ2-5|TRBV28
ASSRGQGRETQY
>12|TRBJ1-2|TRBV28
ASSFSGVYYGYT
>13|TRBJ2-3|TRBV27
ASSPLAGGTDTQY
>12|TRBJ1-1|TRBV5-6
ASSRGHLNTEAF
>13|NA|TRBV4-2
ASSQDYGRNYEQY
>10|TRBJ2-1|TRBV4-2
ASTVSGDEQF
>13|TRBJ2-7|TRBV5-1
ASSLDRGEGYEQY
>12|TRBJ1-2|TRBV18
ASSPRERSMSYT
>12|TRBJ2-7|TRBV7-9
ASGGASAPAEQY
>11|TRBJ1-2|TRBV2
ASSEARGLGYT
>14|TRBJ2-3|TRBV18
ASSLMTSGNTDTQY
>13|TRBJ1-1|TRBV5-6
ASSFTGGAGTEAF
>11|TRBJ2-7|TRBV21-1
AINTGVSYEQY
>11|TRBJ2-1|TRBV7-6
ASSPEGQLEQF
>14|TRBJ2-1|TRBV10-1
ASSESTLAGDNEQF
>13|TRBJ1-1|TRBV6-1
ASSGYTTGATEAF
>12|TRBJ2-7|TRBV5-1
ASTGQGASYEQY
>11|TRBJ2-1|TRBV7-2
ASSSDFINEQF
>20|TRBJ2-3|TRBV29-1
SVEVWTSGRIPGGDSTDTQY
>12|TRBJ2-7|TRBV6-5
ASRKGQGPYEQY
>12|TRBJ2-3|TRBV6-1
ASSERGGADTQY
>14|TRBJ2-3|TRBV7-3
ASSSNGQGNADTQY
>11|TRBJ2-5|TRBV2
ASRRLAEGTQY
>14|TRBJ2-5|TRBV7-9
ASSLGDRGLQETQY
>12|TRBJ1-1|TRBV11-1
ASSPNEVNTEAF
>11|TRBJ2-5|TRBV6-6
ASSYGFGETQY
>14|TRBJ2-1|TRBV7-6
ASSLVGGFRGGEQF
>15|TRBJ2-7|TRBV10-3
AISDTIRDRTSYEQY